One sample yielded the 19 T cell receptor beta chains listed below, sequenced in a study of graft-versus-host responses after intestinal transplantation. The assay was immunoSEQ multiplex PCR, and TCRdb's table has in-frame clones only and misses some. The sample includes some 29,000 clones, over 60% seen only once; the top ten take approximately 2.8%. Lymphocytes from graft epithelium and lamina propria were isolated. The sequencing here drew on ileum tissue, taken 98 days after intestinal transplantation. The source of these receptors is a human patient who received an intestinal transplant, so some T cells may come from the graft donor.

The V call is TRBV2, the J call TRBJ1-2; unclear D gene. CDR1 SNHLY and CDR2 FYNNEI come from the germline V gene. The CDR3 contains 10 residues. V was pared by 4 bases and J by 13 bases, with 10 bases between. This CDR3 reads CASSVGSPTF. Here the CDR3 DNA reads TGTGCCAGCAGTGTGGGGTCACCCACCTTC.

This clone was recorded a few times. This chain links TRBV5-6 with TRBJ2-1, with TRBD1 identical over 8 bases. CDR3 size: 14 residues. Germline V CDR1 and CDR2: SGHDT, YYEEEE. V was clipped by 2 bases and J by 5 bases; unmatched bases: 3. CDR3 DNA: TGTGCCAGCAGCTTCCGGGACAGGCACAATGAGCAGTTCTTC. Protein product: CASSFRDRHNEQFF.

V is TRBV7-8 and J is TRBJ1-3; D call uncertain. Trimming cost V 8 bases and J 0 bases, with 11 bases left between them. Looked up from germline, CDR1 is SGHVS and CDR2 is FQNEAQ. CDR3 length: 14 amino acids. The CDR3: CASAPEDSGNTIYF. The CDR3 DNA reads TGTGCCAGCGCTCCGGAGGACTCTGGAAACACCATATATTTT.

Only one count was recorded for this clone. The rearrangement links TRBV5-5 to TRBJ1-6; D gene ambiguous. CDR1 and CDR2 from the germline V gene are SGHKS and YYEKEE (reference sequence). V was trimmed by 4 bases and J by 0 bases, leaving 14 bases between them. The CDR3 spans 17 residues. CDR3 in amino acids: CASSPRGELSYNSPLHF. CDR3 DNA sequence: TGTGCCAGCAGCCCCCGCGGGGAGCTCTCCTATAATTCACCCCTCCACTTT.

The chain combines TRBV6-5 with TRBJ1-2; D is undetermined. Germline-derived CDR1 and CDR2 are MNHEY and SVGAGI. This CDR3 has 14 amino acids. The V end lost 4 bases, the J end lost 2 bases, and 11 bases lay between the germline ends. The CDR3 region has the DNA TGTGCCAGCAGTTCAAAGGGCCAAAACTATGGCTACACCTTC. It specifies CASSSKGQNYGYTF.

This clone was seen only once. The chain joins TRBV25-1 to TRBJ1-6; 7 nucleotides match TRBD1. J was trimmed by 5 bases and V by 3 bases; bases with no gene match: 1. CDR3 length: 14 amino acids. CDR1 and CDR2 (germline): MGHDK, SYGVNS. The CDR3 DNA reads TGTGCCAGCAGTGATACAGGGGATAATTCACCCCTCCACTTT. Amino acids: CASSDTGDNSPLHF.

The J gene is TRBJ2-3, the V gene TRBV6-5; a weak D match, TRBD2 (5 bases). Trimming took 7 bases from V and 10 from J, leaving 15 bases between them. The CDR3 sequence is 12 residues long. The V gene's germline CDR1 is MNHEY and CDR2 SVGAGI. CDR3 DNA sequence: TGTGCCAGCAAGACCCGCGCCGGGGCGCAGTATTTT. It translates to CASKTRAGAQYF.

The CDR3 DNA is TGCGCCAGCAGCCTTACAGAAAGAAAAAGGGCCCAGCCCCAGCATTTT. Translated: CASSLTERKRAQPQHF. This chain uses TRBV5-1 with TRBJ1-5; D unclear. V was trimmed by 4 bases and J by 7 bases, leaving 21 bases between them. The germline V gene has CDR1 SGHRS and CDR2 YFSETQ. This CDR3 contains 16 residues.

Only a few counts were recorded for this clone. The V gene is TRBV7-9, the J gene TRBJ2-4; D uncertain. Germline CDR1 SEHNR, CDR2 FQNEAQ (reference sequence). CDR3 length equals 14 residues. Trimming shortened V by 7 bases and J by 6 bases, and 16 bases separated the two germline ends. CDR3 amino acids: CASIEDLAGNIQYF. The CDR3 DNA follows: TGTGCCAGCATCGAGGACCTGGCCGGAAACATTCAGTACTTC.

The rearrangement joins TRBV9 to TRBJ2-4; D not certain. The V gene lost 1 base and the J gene lost 0 bases, with 14 bases spanning the gap. CDR1 is SGDLS, CDR2 YYNGEE, per germline. The CDR3 runs 17 residues. The CDR3 is CASSVRVQYTAKNIQYF. DNA of the CDR3: TGTGCCAGCAGCGTACGGGTCCAATATACAGCCAAAAACATTCAGTACTTC.

This chain uses TRBV9 with TRBJ2-3, with D unresolved. The CDR3 spans 15 residues. Trimming cost V 0 bases and J 1 base, with 9 bases left between them. Germline V gives CDR1 SGDLS, CDR2 YYNGEE. The CDR3 bases are TGTGCCAGCAGCGTAGCCGGCAGCCGCACAGATACGCAGTATTTT. It encodes CASSVAGSRTDTQYF.

This clone was seen a handful of times. The V call is TRBV4-1, the J call TRBJ2-1; 8 nucleotides match TRBD2. The junction had 5 bases not matched to a gene; V was cut back by 0 bases and J by 4 bases. This CDR3 spans 16 amino acids. The germline CDR1 and CDR2 sequences are MGHRA and YSYEKL. The CDR3: CASSQDDGGVYNEQFF. The CDR3 coding sequence is TGCGCCAGCAGCCAAGATGACGGGGGGGTATACAATGAGCAGTTCTTC.

The CDR3, as DNA: TGTGCCTCCCAGACAGGGGGCAGTGAGCAGTTCTTC. It codes for CASQTGGSEQFF. The rearrangement links TRBV10-3 to TRBJ2-1; TRBD1 matches 10 bases. In germline, CDR1 is ENHRY, CDR2 SYGVKD. The ends lost 11 bases at V and 9 bases at J; junction bases unmatched: 7. The CDR3 extends over 12 amino acids.

The chain employs TRBV7-2 and TRBJ2-7; possibly TRBD2 for D (6 bases). The V gene lost 6 bases and the J gene lost 0 bases, with 12 bases spanning the gap. The germline V gene has CDR1 SGHTA and CDR2 FQGNSA. CDR3 size: 14 residues. The CDR3 nucleotides are TGTGCCAGCAGAGACGGGACTTTCTCCTACGAGCAGTACTTC. This gives the protein CASRDGTFSYEQYF.

The rearrangement uses TRBV19 and TRBJ1-2, with 7 bases that match TRBD1. CDR1 is LNHDA and CDR2 is SQIVND in the germline V gene (reference sequence). This CDR3 is built from 14 residues. V lost 6 bases to trimming and J lost 1 base; unmatched junction nucleotides: 5. CDR3: CASRRDRLNYGYTF. The CDR3 DNA follows: TGTGCCAGTAGACGGGACAGACTTAACTATGGCTACACCTTC.

The chain uses TRBV19 and TRBJ2-3; 12 nucleotides match TRBD2. In germline, CDR1 is LNHDA, CDR2 SQIVND (reference sequence). Trimming cost V 7 bases and J 3 bases; bases outside gene matches: 11. CDR3 length: 17 residues. The CDR3 bases are TGTGCCAGTAAGAGGTCTAGCGGGGGGGTAGGGACAGATACGCAGTATTTT. It is translated as CASKRSSGGVGTDTQYF.

The chain joins TRBV19 to TRBJ1-5; 12 bases are shared with TRBD1. CDR1 is LNHDA, CDR2 SQIVND, per germline (reference sequence). The V segment lost 3 bases and the J segment 7 bases; nucleotides outside the gene matches: 4. This CDR3 region has 15 residues. The CDR3 here is CASSMGQGAHQPQHF. The CDR3 DNA reads TGTGCCAGTAGTATGGGACAGGGGGCTCACCAGCCCCAGCATTTT.

The chain has TRBV10-1 and TRBJ2-1; TRBD1 matches at 7 bases. From germline, CDR1 is WNHNN and CDR2 SYGVQD (reference sequence). V shed 6 bases and J 3 bases; nucleotides not matched to a gene: 5. The CDR3 is 14 residues long. CDR3 in DNA: TGCGCCAGCAGCCGGGACAGCCTCTACAATGAGCAGTTCTTC. Its protein is CASSRDSLYNEQFF.

V gene TRBV5-1 combines with J gene TRBJ2-7, with 9 bases identical to TRBD1. Germline assignment: CDR1 SGHRS and CDR2 YFSETQ. This CDR3 spans 14 amino acids. V was pared by 3 bases and J by 3 bases, with 4 bases of the junction left unmatched. The CDR3 bases are TGCGCCAGCAGCTCGACAGGGGGTAGCTACGAGCAGTACTTC. Its protein is CASSSTGGSYEQYF. Full variable domain (missing parts from reference TRBV5-1 and TRBJ2-7): KAGVTQTPRYLIKTRGQQVTLSCSPISGHRSVSWYQQTPGQGLQFLFEYFSETQRNKGNFPGRFSGRQFSNSRSEMNVSTLELGDSALYLCASSSTGGSYEQYFGPGTRLTVT.